This TCR beta chain was identified in a study of T cell responses to AZD1222 COVID-19 vaccine. General study points: Reports say nearly half of spike-specific TCRs go after unmutated variant regions. Baseline seropositives among AZD1222 recipients totaled only six or seven. After two AZD1222 doses, spike-specific TCR breadth and depth rose versus day 0. Mostly white British, mostly female donors; authors suggested clonal diversity may be underestimated.

The assay was immunoSEQ multiplex PCR, and TCRdb's table has in-frame clones only and misses some. The repertoire includes about 110,000 clones, 94% of them detected once, and around 2.8% sits in the top ten. V dropped 3 bases and J dropped 3 bases, with 8 bases sitting between them. Germline CDR1 and CDR2: LNHNV and YYDKDF (reference sequence). The CDR3 extends over 13 amino acids. On this clone itself: What it binds is not known.

This TCR was recovered from an adult who received the AZD1222 COVID-19 vaccine. The chain combines TRBV15 with TRBJ2-5; maybe TRBD2 (6 bases). Sequencing was performed on peripheral blood, taken 28 days after the second AZD1222 dose. The CDR3 protein is CATSRTREETQYF. DNA of the CDR3: TGTGCCACCAGCAGGACTAGGGAAGAGACCCAGTACTTC.